The source of this TCR beta chain is a study of PD-1 blockade in classical Hodgkin lymphoma (TCRdb year 2020). For context, the study as a whole: Nivolumab dosing was 3 mg/kg intravenously every 2 weeks, continuing until either disease progression or unacceptable toxicity. The study used CyTOF and TCR beta sequencing to define a peripheral blood immune signature of response to PD-1 blockade in classical Hodgkin lymphoma. Results the study describes overall, beyond this receptor: Baseline TCR diversity was reported to be lower in newly diagnosed patients than in healthy donors, and even lower in relapsed/refractory patients. The study was limited to a single clinical trial cohort, and causes of repertoire differences, possibly disease activity or prior therapy, remained undefined. Trial patients achieving complete response had baseline diversity similar to newly diagnosed patients, whereas partial responders and progressors had significantly lower diversity. A significant rise by C4D1 was seen in CD4+ but not CD8+ TCR diversity (p=0.0027 vs p=0.16), with the rise being most apparent in complete responders (p=0.02). Patients starting nivolumab less than 1 year after ASCT had lower diversity and were excluded from later analyses to avoid confounding by immune reconstitution.

Genomic DNA was isolated using the Qiagen DNeasy kit from unsorted PBMCs as well as from negatively selected CD4+ and CD8+ fractions. TCR beta CDR3 regions were subjected to amplification by immunoSEQ multiplex PCR with primers that anneal to V and J segments. A synthetic immune receptor repertoire was used to minimize amplification bias, and any residual bias was removed computationally once sequencing was done. As for how the authors treated the data: Custom Python scripts were used to quantify repertoire diversity as the Shannon entropy index. Unsorted, CD4+ and CD8+ repertoires were analyzed separately, except in combined analyses where CD4+ and CD8+ sequences were merged in silico. A clone counted as expanded when the clone's frequency after treatment rose at least 2-fold relative to C1D1, and clones undetected at baseline were given a pseudocount of 0.5. Clones with 0 or 1 copy at C1D1 were classified as singleton clones, and clones with 2 or more copies were classified as non-singleton clones. Clones expanded in unsorted samples were assigned a CD4+, CD8+ or unknown annotation through matching of protein sequences in sorted samples from the same patient. Wilcoxon tests on paired samples were used to test diversity changes from C1D1 to C4D1. This immuneACCESS table, as held by TCRdb, lists in-frame sequences with V and J called but not all clones. Of the missing ones, under half trace to an unresolved V gene in checked studies; the others have no known cause. The D gene and trimming were derived from the DNA, and the V and J assignments and clone size from that table. This sample has more than 45,000 clones in its table, and approximately 89% of those were observed once. The top ten clones comprise more than 9% of the sample.

The germline V gene specifies SGHRS as CDR1 and YFSETQ as CDR2. V loses 6 bases, J loses 1 base, and the germline ends lie 16 bases apart. Including the terminal cysteine and phenylalanine, the CDR3 comprises 16 residues. The entry retains the CDR3 DNA only, 48 bases that are in frame from base 1. Explained via the paper, the time point label denotes: cycle 2 day 1 (C2D1) of nivolumab. Every trial patient had relapsed after autologous stem cell transplantation, and cohorts A, B and C differed in prior brentuximab vedotin exposure. The trial cohort included some 53 patients with relapsed/refractory classical Hodgkin lymphoma, and each patient had a best overall response of complete response, partial response or progressive disease. In the multi-cohort phase II CheckMate 205 trial, trial patients received single-agent nivolumab. An independent review committee assessed best overall response by applying the 2007 International Working Group response criteria. Trial PBMCs were collected immediately before nivolumab initiation (C1D1) and during therapy at cycle 2 day 1 and cycle 4 day 1. Peripheral blood was collected in 8 mL Vacutainer Cell Preparation Tubes, from which PBMCs were isolated by centrifugation and then cryopreserved.

Comments on this clone: The antigen it binds to is not known. One base away there is no much larger clone; base qualities are not given.

The chain is encoded by TRBV5-1 joined to TRBJ2-2; a tentative D call is TRBD1 (6 bases match). The source was peripheral blood mononuclear cells (PBMCs), collected before the second cycle of nivolumab. The sequence was collected from a human donor with classical Hodgkin lymphoma. The DNA sequence reads TGCGCCAGCAAAAAGGTCGAGACAGGGAACACCGGGGAGCTGTTTTTT. Translation gives CASKKVETGNTGELFF.